This T cell receptor beta chain appears in the sequencing data of a study of T cells in Graves' hyperthyroidism and ophthalmopathy. Per germline, CDR1 MNHNS and CDR2 SASEGT. This CDR3 has 16 amino acids. V was pared by 6 bases and J by 4 bases, with 9 bases of the junction left unmatched. Template material for amplifying TCR beta CDR3 regions consisted of RNA transcripts. A set of HTBI primers served as the primers for a first-round RT-PCR of the TCR CDR3. TCRdb fed the multiplex PCR reads into MiXCR, producing one record per CDR3 protein. This sample has around 400,000 distinct CDR3 sequences; roughly 15% occur once, and the top ten carry roughly 20%. This clonotype was counted only a few times.

The receptor was isolated from an older woman with Graves' ophthalmopathy. Material for sequencing was blood. V is TRBV6-1 and J is TRBJ1-5, with TRBD1 matching over 10 bases. In DNA form, the CDR3 reads TGTGCCAGCAGGGATACCGGGACAGGGGAGAATCAGCCCCAGCATTTT. Amino acid sequence: CASRDTGTGENQPQHF.